One and the same sample provided the 17 T cell receptor beta chains below, sequenced in a study of blood T cell repertoires in COVID-19 (TCRdb year 2020). Library preparation was by the immunoSEQ multiplex PCR assay. TCRdb took this table from immuneACCESS and kept in-frame rearrangements with V and J called. Such tables lack part of the clones; where checked against another copy, unresolved V genes explain under half of the gap, and the rest is unexplained. The sample profile shows approximately 500,000 clones; around 85% of them were found once. The leading ten clones occupy under 4% of the sample. Sequences were obtained from peripheral blood. The receptor source for this set is a human donor in a cohort sampled during active COVID-19.

This clone was detected only once. The chain uses TRBV28 and TRBJ2-1, with TRBD2 as a possible D gene (5 bases). Germline CDR1 reads MDHEN; CDR2 reads SYDVKM. The germline V and J ends were trimmed by 2 bases and 6 bases, with 14 bases remaining between them. This CDR3 is 15 amino acids long. The DNA of the CDR3 is TGTGCCAGCAGTTTAAGACTACCGGCCCTCAATGAGCAGTTCTTC. Its translation: CASSLRLPALNEQFF.

V is TRBV3-1 (or the pseudogene TRBV3-2) and J is TRBJ1-2; TRBD1 matches at 9 bases. CDR3 size: 13 residues. With V trimmed by 5 bases and J by 6 bases, 4 bases remained unmatched. The germline V gene has CDR1 LGHDT and CDR2 YNNKEL (reference sequence). CDR3 nucleotides: TGTGCCAGCAGCGGGGACAGGGTCGATGGCTACACCTTC. This translates into CASSGDRVDGYTF.

The chain links TRBV25-1 to TRBJ2-7, with D maybe TRBD2 (6 bases). Germline CDR1 reads MGHDK; CDR2 reads SYGVNS. The V gene lost 2 bases and the J gene lost 0 bases, with 14 bases spanning the gap. The CDR3 loop spans 16 amino acids. CDR3 residues: CASSERGGGGSYEQYF. The CDR3 bases are TGTGCCAGCAGTGAAAGGGGAGGAGGCGGCTCCTACGAGCAGTACTTC.

The CDR3 here is CASSYHRGGAGEKLFF. DNA of the CDR3: TGTGCCAGCAGTTACCACAGAGGGGGGGCGGGTGAAAAACTGTTTTTT. J is TRBJ1-4 and V is TRBV6-5; D may be TRBD1 (6 bases). Trimming cost V 2 bases and J 7 bases, with 17 bases left between them. In germline, CDR1 is MNHEY, CDR2 SVGAGI. The CDR3 has 16 residues.

The CDR3 loop is CASSLAGSGYEAFF. CDR3 nucleotides: TGTGCCAGCAGCTTAGCTGGTTCCGGGTATGAAGCTTTCTTT. The chain recombines TRBV7-9 with TRBJ1-1; D not certain. This CDR3 is built from 14 residues. Germline V gene lookup returns CDR1 SEHNR and CDR2 FQNEAQ (reference sequence). V lost 0 bases and J lost 7, with 12 bases in between. Variable domain in full (rest from reference TRBV7-9 and TRBJ1-1): DTGVSQNPRHKITKRGQNVTFRCDPISEHNRLYWYRQTLGQGPEFLTYFQNEAQLEKSRLLSDRFSAERPKGSFSTLEIQRTEQGDSAMYLCASSLAGSGYEAFFGQGTRLTVV.

The chain has TRBV4-2 and TRBJ1-2, with 10 bases matching TRBD1. V dropped 2 bases and J dropped 5; count of bases not matched to a gene: 8. Germline CDR1 is LGHNA and CDR2 is YNFKEQ. This CDR3 has 16 residues. DNA for the CDR3: TGTGCCAGCAGCCAAACCCCGACAGGGGGCTTTTATGGCTACACCTTC. Its translation: CASSQTPTGGFYGYTF.

This chain uses TRBV6-4 with TRBJ2-2; 8 bases are a match to TRBD1. The V gene's germline CDR1 is MRHNA and CDR2 SNTAGT. CDR3 size: 16 residues. V lost 6 bases and J lost 2; bases outside the gene matches: 8. The CDR3 loop is CASSPGQGFNTGELFF. The CDR3 nucleotides read TGTGCCAGCAGCCCCGGACAGGGTTTTAACACCGGGGAGCTGTTTTTT.

The chain is built from TRBV10-2 and TRBJ1-2; the match to TRBD1 covers 8 bases. The CDR3 has 13 residues. The V gene's germline CDR1 is WSHSY and CDR2 SAAADI. The V segment lost 7 bases and the J segment 5 bases; nucleotides outside the gene matches: 6. CDR3 sequence reads: CASTGGGSYGYTF. In DNA, the CDR3 is TGCGCCAGCACAGGGGGCGGAAGTTATGGCTACACCTTC.

This chain joins TRBV13 and TRBJ2-7; no clear D gene. Germline V gene data show CDR1 as PRHDT and CDR2 as FYEKMQ (reference sequence). CDR3 length: 13 residues. Trimming shortened V by 2 bases and J by 1 base, and 6 bases separated the two germline ends. The CDR3 DNA sequence: TGTGCCAGCAGCTTACGCCGGTCCTACGAGCAGTACTTC. Amino acids: CASSLRRSYEQYF.

The gene calls are TRBV3-1 (or the pseudogene TRBV3-2) and TRBJ2-7; TRBD2 is a possible D gene (6 bases). Germline assignment: CDR1 LGHDT and CDR2 YNNKEL (reference sequence). The V end was cut by 5 bases, the J end by 0 bases, with 11 bases between. CDR3 length: 14 residues. Here the CDR3 reads CASSARETSYEQYF. The CDR3 region has the DNA TGTGCCAGCAGCGCACGGGAGACCTCCTACGAGCAGTACTTC.

This clone showed up just a few times. V gene TRBV7-8 combines with J gene TRBJ2-3, with D maybe TRBD1 (5 bases). The CDR3 loop spans 16 amino acids. V shed 4 bases and J shed 2 bases, with 16 bases lying between them. Germline CDR1 SGHVS, CDR2 FQNEAQ. The chain's CDR3 is CASSWSGADDTDTQYF. In nucleotides, the CDR3 is TGTGCCAGCAGCTGGAGTGGGGCGGATGACACAGATACGCAGTATTTT.

The genes are TRBV2 and TRBJ1-5; D may be TRBD1 (5 bases). CDR3 length: 17 residues. The V end was cut by 4 bases, the J end by 5 bases, with 21 bases between. Germline lookup yields CDR1 SNHLY and CDR2 FYNNEI. Here the CDR3 DNA reads TGTGCCAGCAGTGTCTCCGGGACTCAAGGAGGGGATCAGCCCCAGCATTTT. Protein: CASSVSGTQGGDQPQHF.

V gene TRBV7-3 combines with J gene TRBJ2-7; D unresolved. V lost 2 bases and J 1 base, leaving 6 bases between the germline ends. Germline CDR1 reads SGHTA; CDR2 reads FQGTGA. The CDR3 has 13 residues. CDR3 bases: TGTGCCAGCAGCTTACTCAGGTCCTACGAGCAGTACTTC. Translating it yields CASSLLRSYEQYF.

This chain connects TRBV9 to TRBJ2-3; TRBD2 matches at 7 bases. The J segment lost 3 bases and the V segment lost 1 base, leaving 8 bases of the junction unmatched. The CDR3 totals 16 residues. Germline V gene sequence: CDR1 SGDLS, CDR2 YYNGEE. The CDR3 protein is CASSVIGLAETDTQYF. The DNA for the CDR3 is TGTGCCAGCAGCGTAATCGGGCTAGCGGAGACAGATACGCAGTATTTT.

V and J are TRBV6-5 and TRBJ1-1; D unclear. This CDR3 contains 12 residues. V gave up 0 bases and J gave up 5 bases, with 4 bases separating them. Per germline, CDR1 MNHEY and CDR2 SVGAGI. For the CDR3, the DNA is TGTGCCAGCAGTTACTCCGAGACTGAAGCTTTCTTT. The encoded protein is CASSYSETEAFF.

The V and J genes are TRBV7-2 and TRBJ2-1; 9 positions agree with TRBD2. Germline V gene data show CDR1 as SGHTA and CDR2 as FQGNSA. V lost 5 bases to trimming and J lost 9 bases; unmatched junction nucleotides: 5. The CDR3 totals 13 residues. The CDR3: CASSLLAGAEQFF. Here the CDR3 DNA reads TGTGCCAGCAGCCTCTTAGCGGGAGCTGAGCAGTTCTTC.

This clone was recorded a few times. The CDR3 protein is CASSLDRADQPQHF. The CDR3 DNA reads TGTGCCAGCAGTTTGGACAGGGCAGATCAGCCCCAGCATTTT. The chain recombines TRBV2 with TRBJ1-5; TRBD1 aligns across 8 bases. Trimming cost V 5 bases and J 5 bases; bases outside gene matches: 5. Germline values: CDR1 SNHLY, CDR2 FYNNEI. The CDR3 covers 14 residues.